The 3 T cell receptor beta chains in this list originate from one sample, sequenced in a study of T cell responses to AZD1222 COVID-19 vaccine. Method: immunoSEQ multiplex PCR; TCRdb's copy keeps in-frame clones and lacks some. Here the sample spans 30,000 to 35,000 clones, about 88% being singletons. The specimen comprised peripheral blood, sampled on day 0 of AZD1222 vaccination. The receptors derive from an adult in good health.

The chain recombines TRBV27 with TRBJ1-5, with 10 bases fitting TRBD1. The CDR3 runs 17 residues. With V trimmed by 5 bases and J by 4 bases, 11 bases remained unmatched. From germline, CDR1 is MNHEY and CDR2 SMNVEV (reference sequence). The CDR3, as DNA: TGTGCCAGCAGTACGCGACAGGGGGCAGATATTAATCAGCCCCAGCATTTT. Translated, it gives CASSTRQGADINQPQHF.

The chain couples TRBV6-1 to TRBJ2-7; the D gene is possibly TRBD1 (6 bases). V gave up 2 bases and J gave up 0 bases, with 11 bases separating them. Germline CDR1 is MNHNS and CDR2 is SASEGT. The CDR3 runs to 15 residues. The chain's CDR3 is CASSERAGDSYEQYF. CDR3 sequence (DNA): TGTGCCAGCAGTGAAAGGGCAGGGGACTCCTACGAGCAGTACTTC.

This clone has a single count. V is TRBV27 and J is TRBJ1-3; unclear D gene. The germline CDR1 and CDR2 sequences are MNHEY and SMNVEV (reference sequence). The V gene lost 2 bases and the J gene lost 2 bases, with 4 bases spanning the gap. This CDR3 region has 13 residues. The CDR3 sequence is CASSLPTGNTIYF. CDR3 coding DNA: TGTGCCAGCAGTTTACCTACTGGAAACACCATATATTTT.